A single sample is the source of the 11 T cell receptor beta chains below, sequenced in a study of cytomegalovirus exposure and HLA in healthy donors. The PCR ran on 60 Vbeta and 13 Jbeta primers. Repertoires were generated with immunoSEQ multiplex PCR, while TCRdb's copy carries only in-frame clones and drops some. Among about 94,000 clones, approximately 78% were seen once, and the ten largest hold about 0.69%. The sequencing input was PBMCs. These receptors were obtained from a woman aged 55-70 years in good health and CMV-seronegative.

CDR3 nucleotide sequence: TGTGCCAGCAGTCCCTTAGCGGGGGGCCCGCCGGTCCAGACCCAGTACTTC. This encodes CASSPLAGGPPVQTQYF. This chain connects TRBV27 to TRBJ2-5; 10 bases align to TRBD2. V lost 5 bases to trimming and J lost 6 bases; unmatched junction nucleotides: 15. This CDR3 is 17 amino acids long. Germline V gene data show CDR1 as MNHEY and CDR2 as SMNVEV (reference sequence).

The chain carries TRBV7-9 and TRBJ2-2; possibly TRBD1 for D (5 bases). Deletions cut 5 bases from V and 7 bases from J, with 8 bases between. This CDR3 has 12 amino acids. Germline CDR1 and CDR2: SEHNR and FQNEAQ (reference sequence). CDR3 in DNA: TGTGCCAGCAGCCCCCAGGGCGGGGAGCTGTTTTTT. Translated, it gives CASSPQGGELFF.

This clone was seen a few times. The chain employs TRBV30 and TRBJ1-5; 7 bases are a match to TRBD1. J lost 4 bases, V lost 1 base, and 7 bases had no gene match. The CDR3 totals 15 residues. Germline lookup yields CDR1 GTSNPN and CDR2 SVGIG (reference sequence). The CDR3 spells CAWSAAGGRNQPQHF. The CDR3 DNA reads TGTGCCTGGAGTGCAGCAGGGGGGAGGAATCAGCCCCAGCATTTT.

This clone turned up a few times. The rearrangement links TRBV5-8 to TRBJ2-1, with 8 bases aligning to TRBD1. This CDR3 region has 14 residues. Germline V lookup: CDR1 SGHTS, CDR2 YDEGEE. Trimming took 4 bases from V and 6 from J; bases not matched to a gene: 6. DNA for the CDR3: TGTGCCAGCAGCCTCCAGGACAGGGCCAATGAGCAGTTCTTC. Protein sequence: CASSLQDRANEQFF.

A few counts support this clone. The rearrangement uses TRBV4-3 and TRBJ2-1, with 8 positions matching TRBD1. The CDR3 contains 15 residues. Germline CDR1 reads LGHNA; CDR2 reads YSLEER. Losses at the gene ends were 0 bases for V and 6 bases for J; bases not matched to a gene: 4. The CDR3 sequence is CASSQDRGRSNEQFF. CDR3 coding DNA: TGCGCCAGCAGCCAAGACAGGGGGCGAAGCAATGAGCAGTTCTTC.

The genes are TRBV2 and TRBJ2-1; D possibly corresponds to TRBD2 (6 bases). The V and J ends lost 3 bases and 11 bases respectively, with 8 bases between them. The CDR3 spans 11 residues. Germline V CDR1 and CDR2: SNHLY, FYNNEI. CDR3 residues: CASSEDYQQFF. The CDR3 DNA sequence: TGTGCCAGCAGTGAGGACTACCAGCAGTTCTTC.

V and J are TRBV9 and TRBJ1-5; D gene uncertain. Trimming removed 0 bases at V and 0 bases at J, with 7 bases between. The germline CDR1 and CDR2 sequences are SGDLS and YYNGEE. The CDR3 length is 15 residues. In DNA, the CDR3 is TGTGCCAGCAGCGTAGGCGTAAATAGCAATCAGCCCCAGCATTTT. Encoded protein: CASSVGVNSNQPQHF.

The V and J genes are TRBV7-9 and TRBJ1-2, with D uncertain. In germline, CDR1 is SEHNR, CDR2 FQNEAQ (reference sequence). Trimming took 6 bases from V and 6 from J, leaving 5 bases between them. CDR3 size: 10 residues. Here the CDR3 reads CASSPDGYTF. The CDR3 nucleotides are TGTGCCAGCAGTCCAGATGGCTACACCTTC.

This CDR3 is CACQARDRGDRGYTF. The CDR3, as DNA: TGTGCCTGCCAGGCCCGGGACAGGGGCGATCGAGGCTACACCTTC. V and J are TRBV30 and TRBJ1-2; TRBD1 aligns across 10 bases. Germline V gene sequence: CDR1 GTSNPN, CDR2 SVGIG (reference sequence). The J segment lost 8 bases and the V segment lost 6 bases, leaving 15 bases of the junction unmatched. The CDR3 contains 15 residues.

The chain has TRBV2 and TRBJ2-1; 13 bases line up with TRBD2. Trimming took 4 bases from V and 7 from J; bases not matched to a gene: 4. This CDR3 is built from 15 residues. Germline V gene data show CDR1 as SNHLY and CDR2 as FYNNEI. The CDR3, as DNA: TGTGCCAGCAGTGCAGGGACTAGCGGGATTAATGAGCAGTTCTTC. Its protein is CASSAGTSGINEQFF. Complete variable domain (other parts from reference TRBV2 and TRBJ2-1): EPEVTQTPSHQVTQMGQEVILRCVPISNHLYFYWYRQILGQKVEFLVSFYNNEISEKSEIFDDQFSVERPDGSNFTLKIRSTKLEDSAMYFCASSAGTSGINEQFFGPGTRLTVL.

The chain couples TRBV19 to TRBJ1-5; TRBD1 matches 7 bases. CDR3 length: 15 residues. Germline V gene data show CDR1 as LNHDA and CDR2 as SQIVND (reference sequence). Unmatched junction bases numbered 5, after V lost 1 base and J lost 5 bases. Here the CDR3 reads CASSIATGAHQPQHF. DNA of the CDR3: TGTGCCAGTAGTATAGCTACAGGGGCGCATCAGCCCCAGCATTTT. Full variable domain (remainder filled in from reference TRBV19 and TRBJ1-5): DGGITQSPKYLFRKEGQNVTLSCEQNLNHDAMYWYRQDPGQGLRLIYYSQIVNDFQKGDIAEGYSVSREKKESFPLTVTSAQKNPTAFYLCASSIATGAHQPQHFGDGTRLSIL.